This entry is about one T cell receptor beta chain. This sample was included in a study of cytomegalovirus exposure and HLA in healthy donors. V dropped 6 bases and J dropped 5; count of bases not matched to a gene: 11. The germline CDR1 and CDR2 sequences are WNHNN and SYGVQD (reference sequence). There are 15 residues in the CDR3. PCR was performed using 60 Vbeta and 13 Jbeta primers. This table comes from immunoSEQ multiplex PCR, and its TCRdb copy is limited to in-frame clones, with some not included. The sample includes approximately 140,000 clones, roughly 82% of them seen just once. The chain carries TRBV10-1 and TRBJ2-7; 9 positions match TRBD2. The sample comprised PBMCs. The sequence came from a boy aged 10-17 years in good health and CMV-seronegative. This chain's CDR3 is CASRGAGGPGNEQYF. In DNA, the CDR3 is TGCGCCAGCAGGGGGGCGGGAGGGCCTGGGAACGAGCAGTACTTC.